The 17 T cell receptor beta chains listed next were all sequenced from one sample in a study of T cell changes during pregnancy in multiple sclerosis. Produced via immunoSEQ multiplex PCR; TCRdb's table is partial and in-frame only. The table lists tens of thousands of clones, 89% of them singletons. The sequencing used CD4+ T cells from peripheral blood mononuclear cells, collected in the second trimester of pregnancy. The receptors were gathered from a female donor with multiple sclerosis, enrolled in a pregnancy study.

The rearrangement uses TRBV7-3 and TRBJ2-7; perhaps TRBD1 as D (6 bases). Deletions cut 5 bases from V and 7 bases from J, with 18 bases between. Germline V gene data show CDR1 as SGHTA and CDR2 as FQGTGA. The CDR3 spans 14 residues. CDR3 sequence: CASSPSGQGWEQYF. The CDR3 bases are TGTGCCAGCAGCCCGTCGGGACAAGGGTGGGAGCAGTACTTC.

This chain links TRBV28 with TRBJ1-1; the D gene is possibly TRBD1 (6 bases). This CDR3 has 16 residues. V lost 5 bases and J lost 3, with 19 bases in between. CDR1 and CDR2 (germline): MDHEN, SYDVKM. The CDR3 sequence: CASSLPRGGGYTEAFF. The CDR3 DNA reads TGTGCCAGCAGTCTACCAAGGGGGGGAGGGTACACTGAAGCTTTCTTT.

The chain has TRBV20-1 and TRBJ1-5; unclear D gene. Germline V lookup: CDR1 DFQATT, CDR2 SNEGSKA (reference sequence). The CDR3 is 11 residues long. The CDR3 region is CRVVGNQPQHF. The DNA for the CDR3 is TGCAGGGTAGTCGGGAACCAGCCCCAGCATTTT.

This chain uses TRBV7-2 with TRBJ2-1, with D perhaps TRBD2 (5 bases). Germline V CDR1 and CDR2: SGHTA, FQGNSA. V was pared by 0 bases and J by 0 bases, with 6 bases between. The CDR3 is 15 residues long. The CDR3: CASSLAGLSYNEQFF. The CDR3 bases are TGTGCCAGCAGCTTAGCCGGACTCTCCTACAATGAGCAGTTCTTC.

The rearrangement uses TRBV28 and TRBJ1-5; possibly TRBD1 for D (5 bases). Germline-derived CDR1 and CDR2 are MDHEN and SYDVKM. CDR3 length: 12 amino acids. Trimming removed 6 bases from V and 7 bases from J, with 10 bases in between. The CDR3: CASSQRGQPQHF. The CDR3 DNA reads TGTGCCAGCAGCCAAAGGGGACAGCCCCAGCATTTT.

This rearrangement joins TRBV6-4 to TRBJ2-5, with TRBD2 identical over 14 bases. The CDR3 spans 17 residues. Losses at the gene ends were 10 bases for V and 0 bases for J; bases not matched to a gene: 10. Looked up from germline, CDR1 is MRHNA and CDR2 is SNTAGT. The CDR3 sequence: CATYRLAGGQHQETQYF. In DNA form, the CDR3 reads TGTGCCACCTACAGACTAGCGGGGGGGCAGCACCAAGAGACCCAGTACTTC.

The genes are TRBV27 and TRBJ1-2; D remains unclear. The germline V and J ends were trimmed by 3 bases and 5 bases, with 13 bases remaining between them. This CDR3 region has 14 residues. The germline CDR1 and CDR2 sequences are MNHEY and SMNVEV (reference sequence). The CDR3 reads CASSFGQERYGYTF. The CDR3 DNA sequence: TGTGCCAGCAGTTTTGGCCAGGAACGTTATGGCTACACCTTC.

The rearrangement joins TRBV6-6 to TRBJ1-2, with TRBD1 identical over 9 bases. Losses at the gene ends were 4 bases for V and 4 bases for J; bases not matched to a gene: 4. This CDR3 spans 14 amino acids. Germline V lookup: CDR1 MNHNY, CDR2 SVGAGI (reference sequence). The CDR3 DNA reads as TGTGCCAGCAGTTTGGGACAGGGAACCTATGGCTACACCTTC. Its translation: CASSLGQGTYGYTF.

This chain joins TRBV7-6 and TRBJ1-5; no reliable D call. Per the germline V gene, CDR1 is SGHVS and CDR2 is FNYEAQ. V shed 0 bases and J shed 2 bases, with 5 bases lying between them. The CDR3 sequence is 14 residues long. The CDR3 coding sequence is TGTGCCAGCAGCTTAGCGGGCGGCAATCAGCCCCAGCATTTT. Its protein is CASSLAGGNQPQHF. The whole variable domain, remainder taken from reference TRBV7-6 and TRBJ1-5, is GAGVSQSPRYKVTKRGQDVALRCDPISGHVSLYWYRQALGQGPEFLTYFNYEAQQDKSGLPNDRFSAERPEGSISTLTIQRTEQRDSAMYRCASSLAGGNQPQHFGDGTRLSIL.

The gene calls are TRBV4-3 and TRBJ2-3, with TRBD2 identical over 8 bases. The CDR3 is 17 residues long. V gave up 3 bases and J gave up 1 base; unmatched junction bases: 9. Germline CDR1 reads LGHNA; CDR2 reads YSLEER. The CDR3 sequence: CASSQMAGSGGTDTQYF. The CDR3 coding sequence is TGCGCCAGCAGCCAGATGGCGGGTAGCGGGGGCACAGATACGCAGTATTTT.

The chain joins TRBV5-4 to TRBJ1-2, with 10 bases identical to TRBD1. This CDR3 spans 15 amino acids. CDR1 is SGHNT and CDR2 is YYREEE in the germline V gene (reference sequence). Losses at the gene ends were 0 bases for V and 5 bases for J; bases not matched to a gene: 4. The CDR3 here is CASSLGGTGAYGYTF. The CDR3 nucleotides read TGTGCCAGCAGCTTGGGAGGGACAGGGGCATATGGCTACACCTTC.

The chain combines TRBV4-2 with TRBJ1-3; possible D gene TRBD1, 5 bases. Germline V CDR1 and CDR2: LGHNA, YNFKEQ. The CDR3 has 15 residues. V shed 0 bases and J shed 5 bases, with 11 bases lying between them. Here the CDR3 reads CASSQDPDSRNTIYF. CDR3 DNA sequence: TGTGCCAGCAGCCAAGATCCTGACAGCAGAAACACCATATATTTT.

J is TRBJ1-3 and V is TRBV6-1; no definite D call. Germline CDR1 reads MNHNS; CDR2 reads SASEGT. Trimming took off 4 bases at V and 0 bases at J, with 10 bases between the two ends. The CDR3 covers 15 residues. The CDR3 sequence: CASSAGMISGNTIYF. CDR3 DNA sequence: TGTGCCAGCAGTGCCGGGATGATCTCTGGAAACACCATATATTTT.

This clone is a singleton in its sample. This chain links TRBV7-9 with TRBJ1-4; D possibly corresponds to TRBD1 (5 bases). CDR1 is SEHNR, CDR2 FQNEAQ, per germline (reference sequence). Trimming left V 10 bases short and J 4 bases short, with 10 bases between. This CDR3 region has 12 residues. As DNA, the CDR3 is TGTGCCACCCTAGACAGTAATGAAAAACTGTTTTTT. It specifies CATLDSNEKLFF.

The V call is TRBV5-1, the J call TRBJ1-4; D possibly corresponds to TRBD1 (5 bases). Trimming removed 0 bases at V and 0 bases at J, with 9 bases between. The CDR3 consists of 16 residues. CDR1 SGHRS and CDR2 YFSETQ come from the germline V gene. The CDR3 region is CASSLGQKATNEKLFF. The CDR3 DNA sequence: TGCGCCAGCAGCTTGGGACAGAAAGCAACTAATGAAAAACTGTTTTTT.

J is TRBJ1-1 and V is TRBV9; D ambiguous. Germline loops: CDR1 SGDLS, CDR2 YYNGEE. The CDR3 length is 15 residues. The ends were cut back, 5 bases at V and 0 bases at J, with 14 bases in the middle. CDR3: CASSTAFGLNTEAFF. In DNA, the CDR3 is TGTGCCAGCAGTACTGCATTCGGGTTGAACACTGAAGCTTTCTTT.

The CDR3 region has the DNA TGTGCCAGCAGCCCCGCCGGGGAGCTGTTTTTT. It translates to CASSPAGELFF. The J gene is TRBJ2-2, the V gene TRBV6-6; D uncertain. Germline CDR1 reads MNHNY; CDR2 reads SVGAGI (reference sequence). The CDR3 loop spans 11 amino acids. V gave up 6 bases and J gave up 6 bases, with 5 bases separating them.